This TCR beta chain was observed in a study of post-analysis software for immune sequencing data. Study background: Progressive-relapsing, secondary progressive and relapsing-remitting multiple sclerosis were among the disease courses included. Study results and limitations: Five or six TRBV segments, TRBV5-6, TRBV5-1 and TRBV20-1 among them, were found more frequent in patients than controls.

The CDR3 spans 15 residues. Germline loops: CDR1 SGHVS, CDR2 FQNEAQ. Prepared libraries of TCR beta cDNA carried unique molecular identifiers. Input of roughly 0.9 to 11 million T cells yielded 500,000 to 550,000 cDNA molecules. TCRdb passed the PCR reads through MiXCR, listing each CDR3 protein once. The sample has fewer than 900,000 distinct CDR3 sequences; around 45% are singletons. A few counts support this clonotype. Its antigen is unidentified. An end of the junction differs from the germline gene, which may be a read error. V usage is TRBV7-8 and J usage is TRBJ1-2, with TRBD1 matching over 9 bases. Sequencing was performed on blood. The source is a girl between 5 and 17 years old with multiple sclerosis. CDR3 loop: CVSSAGTGKLYGYTF. The CDR3 DNA follows: TGTGTCAGCAGCGCCGGGACAGGGAAACTCTATGGCTACACCTTC.